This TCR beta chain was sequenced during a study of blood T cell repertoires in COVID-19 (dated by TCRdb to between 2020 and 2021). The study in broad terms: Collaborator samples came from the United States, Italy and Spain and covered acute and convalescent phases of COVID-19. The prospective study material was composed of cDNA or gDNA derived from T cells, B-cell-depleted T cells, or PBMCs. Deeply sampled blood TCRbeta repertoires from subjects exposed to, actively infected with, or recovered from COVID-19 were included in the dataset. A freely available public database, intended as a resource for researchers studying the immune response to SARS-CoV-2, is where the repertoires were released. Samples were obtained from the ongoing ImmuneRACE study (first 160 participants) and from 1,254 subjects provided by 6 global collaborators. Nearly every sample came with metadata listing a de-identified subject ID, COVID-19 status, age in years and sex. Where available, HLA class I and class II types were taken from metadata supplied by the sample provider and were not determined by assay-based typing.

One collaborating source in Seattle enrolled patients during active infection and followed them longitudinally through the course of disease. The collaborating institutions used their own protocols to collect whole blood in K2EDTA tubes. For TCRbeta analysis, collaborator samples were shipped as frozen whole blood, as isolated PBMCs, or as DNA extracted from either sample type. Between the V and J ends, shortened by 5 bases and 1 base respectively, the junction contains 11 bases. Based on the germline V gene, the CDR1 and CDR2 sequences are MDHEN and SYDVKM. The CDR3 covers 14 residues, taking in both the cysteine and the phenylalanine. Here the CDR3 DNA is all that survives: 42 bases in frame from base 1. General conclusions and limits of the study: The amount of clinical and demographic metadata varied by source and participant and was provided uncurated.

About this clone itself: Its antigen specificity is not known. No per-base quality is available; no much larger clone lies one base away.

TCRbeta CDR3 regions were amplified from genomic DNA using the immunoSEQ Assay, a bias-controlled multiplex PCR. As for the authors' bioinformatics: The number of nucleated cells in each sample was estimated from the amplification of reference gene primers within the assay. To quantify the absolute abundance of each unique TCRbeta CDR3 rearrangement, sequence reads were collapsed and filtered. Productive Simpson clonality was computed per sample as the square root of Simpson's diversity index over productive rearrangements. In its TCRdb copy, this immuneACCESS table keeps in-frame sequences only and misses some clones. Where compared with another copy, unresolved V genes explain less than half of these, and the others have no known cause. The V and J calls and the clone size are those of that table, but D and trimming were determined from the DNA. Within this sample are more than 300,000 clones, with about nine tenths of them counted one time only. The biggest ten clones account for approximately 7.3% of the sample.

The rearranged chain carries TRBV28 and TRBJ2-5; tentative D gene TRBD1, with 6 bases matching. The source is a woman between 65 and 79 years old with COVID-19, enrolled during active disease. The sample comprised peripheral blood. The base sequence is TGTGCCAGCAGTGGGGGCGGCGTCCAAGAGACCCAGTACTTC. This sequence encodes CASSGGGVQETQYF.